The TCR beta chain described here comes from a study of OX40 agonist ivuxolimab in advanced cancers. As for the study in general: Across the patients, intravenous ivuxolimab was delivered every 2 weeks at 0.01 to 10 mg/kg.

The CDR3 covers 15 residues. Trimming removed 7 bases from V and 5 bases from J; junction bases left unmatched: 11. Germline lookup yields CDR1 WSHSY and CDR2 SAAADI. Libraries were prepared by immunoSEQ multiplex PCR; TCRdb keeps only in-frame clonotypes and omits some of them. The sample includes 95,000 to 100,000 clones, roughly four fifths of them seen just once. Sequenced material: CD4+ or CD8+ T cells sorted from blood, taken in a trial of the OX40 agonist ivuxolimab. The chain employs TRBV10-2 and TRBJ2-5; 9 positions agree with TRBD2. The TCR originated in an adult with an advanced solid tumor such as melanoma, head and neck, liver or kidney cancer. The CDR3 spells CASTPGSGSWETQYF. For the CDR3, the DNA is TGCGCCAGCACCCCGGGTAGCGGGAGCTGGGAGACCCAGTACTTC.